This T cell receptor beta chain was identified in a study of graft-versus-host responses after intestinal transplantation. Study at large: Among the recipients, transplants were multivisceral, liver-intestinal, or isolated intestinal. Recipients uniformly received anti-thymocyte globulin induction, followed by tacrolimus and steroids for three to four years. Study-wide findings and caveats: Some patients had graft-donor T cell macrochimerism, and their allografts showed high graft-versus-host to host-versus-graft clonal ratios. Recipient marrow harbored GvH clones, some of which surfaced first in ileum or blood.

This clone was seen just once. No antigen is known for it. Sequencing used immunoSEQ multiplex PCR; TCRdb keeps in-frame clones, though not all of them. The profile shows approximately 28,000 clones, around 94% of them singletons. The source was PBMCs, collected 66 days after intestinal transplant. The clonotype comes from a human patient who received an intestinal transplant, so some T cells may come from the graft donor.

Here the CDR3 reads CASSTGTGGSPEQYF. The CDR3 DNA follows: TGCGCCAGCAGCACCGGGACAGGTGGAAGTCCCGAGCAGTACTTC. The rearrangement uses TRBV5-1 and TRBJ2-7, with 8 nucleotides matching TRBD1. The germline V gene has CDR1 SGHRS and CDR2 YFSETQ. Germline trimming cut 4 bases from V and 6 bases from J; bases unmatched to any gene: 12. This CDR3 contains 15 residues.